This T cell receptor (beta chain) was captured in a study of blood T cell repertoires in COVID-19. Whole-study context: The United States, Italy and Spain provided the acute and convalescent COVID-19 samples. T cells, B-cell-depleted T cells, or PBMCs provided the cDNA or gDNA that served as material.

The CDR3 has 16 amino acids. The germline V and J ends were trimmed by 3 bases and 8 bases, with 22 bases remaining between them. Germline V gives CDR1 MDHEN, CDR2 SYDVKM. In the original workflow: Estimation of nucleated cell counts was performed using reference gene primer amplification. Assay: immunoSEQ multiplex PCR; the TCRdb copy retains only in-frame clones and omits some. V, J and clone size were drawn from that table, and D and trimming were deduced from the DNA. The sample gives about 130,000 clones, 81% of which show up once; 8% to 9.5% is in the top ten. The chain combines TRBV28 with TRBJ1-2, with D tentatively TRBD1 (6 bases). This clonotype was obtained from an older woman with active or convalescent COVID-19. Sequenced input: peripheral blood. In nucleotides, the CDR3 is TGTGCCAGCAGTTTGCTTTCAACAGGGTTGGTCGGAGGCTACACCTTC. Translating gives CASSLLSTGLVGGYTF.